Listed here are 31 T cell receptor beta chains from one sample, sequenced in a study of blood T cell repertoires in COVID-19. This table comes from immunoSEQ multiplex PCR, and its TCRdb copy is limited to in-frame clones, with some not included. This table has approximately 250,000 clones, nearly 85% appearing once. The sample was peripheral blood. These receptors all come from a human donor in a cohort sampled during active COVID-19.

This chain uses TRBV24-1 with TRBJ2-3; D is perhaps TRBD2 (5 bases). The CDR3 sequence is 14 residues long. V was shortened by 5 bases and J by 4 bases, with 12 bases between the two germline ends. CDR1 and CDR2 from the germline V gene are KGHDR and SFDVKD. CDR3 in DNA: TGTGCCACCAGTGGAGGTCCGGGGTCAGATACGCAGTATTTT. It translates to CATSGGPGSDTQYF.

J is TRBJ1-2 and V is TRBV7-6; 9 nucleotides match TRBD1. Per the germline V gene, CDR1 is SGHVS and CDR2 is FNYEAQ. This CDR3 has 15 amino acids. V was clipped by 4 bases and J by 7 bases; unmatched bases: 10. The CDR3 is CASSSAGTGQAGYTF. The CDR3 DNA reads TGTGCCAGCAGCTCCGCCGGGACAGGGCAAGCTGGCTACACCTTC.

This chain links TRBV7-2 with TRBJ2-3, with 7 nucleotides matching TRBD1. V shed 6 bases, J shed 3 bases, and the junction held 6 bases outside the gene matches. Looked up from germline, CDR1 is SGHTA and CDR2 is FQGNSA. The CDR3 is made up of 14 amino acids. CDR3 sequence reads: CASRPDRATDTQYF. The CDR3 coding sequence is TGTGCCAGCAGACCCGACAGGGCGACAGATACGCAGTATTTT.

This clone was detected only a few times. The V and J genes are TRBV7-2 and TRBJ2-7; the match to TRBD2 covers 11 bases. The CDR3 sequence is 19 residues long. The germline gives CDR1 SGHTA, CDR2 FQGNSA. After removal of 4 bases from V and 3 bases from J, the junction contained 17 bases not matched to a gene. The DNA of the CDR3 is TGTGCCAGCAGCTCGCCTAGAAGGGTAGCGGGGGGGGCCTACTACGAGCAGTACTTC. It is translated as CASSSPRRVAGGAYYEQYF.

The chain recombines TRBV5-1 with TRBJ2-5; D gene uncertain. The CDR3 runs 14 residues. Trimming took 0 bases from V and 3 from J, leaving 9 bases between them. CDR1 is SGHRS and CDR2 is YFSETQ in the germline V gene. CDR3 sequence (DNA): TGCGCCAGCAGCTTGGCGGTAGCAGAAGAGACCCAGTACTTC. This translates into CASSLAVAEETQYF.

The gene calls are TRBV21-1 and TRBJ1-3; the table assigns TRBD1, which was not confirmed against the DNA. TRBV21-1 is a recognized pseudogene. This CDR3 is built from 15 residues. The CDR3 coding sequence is TGTGCCAGCCTAGGGACACTAAACCCTCGGCACACCATATATTTT. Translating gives CASLGTLNPRHTIYF.

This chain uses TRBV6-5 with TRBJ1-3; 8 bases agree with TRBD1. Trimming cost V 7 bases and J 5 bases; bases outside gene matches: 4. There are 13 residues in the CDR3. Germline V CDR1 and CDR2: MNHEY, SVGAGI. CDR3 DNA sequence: TGTGCCAGCACCGGACAGGGAAGAAACACCATATATTTT. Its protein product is CASTGQGRNTIYF.

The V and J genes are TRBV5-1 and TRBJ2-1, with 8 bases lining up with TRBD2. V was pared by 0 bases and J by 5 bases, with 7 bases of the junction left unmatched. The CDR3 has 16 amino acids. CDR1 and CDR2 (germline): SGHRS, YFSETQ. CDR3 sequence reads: CASSLGGAGADNEQFF. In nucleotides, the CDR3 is TGCGCCAGCAGCTTGGGAGGAGCGGGGGCAGACAATGAGCAGTTCTTC.

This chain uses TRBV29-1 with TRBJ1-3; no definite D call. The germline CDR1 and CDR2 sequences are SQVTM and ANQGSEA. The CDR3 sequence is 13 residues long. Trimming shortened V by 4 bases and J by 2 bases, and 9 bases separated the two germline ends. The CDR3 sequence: CSVVGETGNTIYF. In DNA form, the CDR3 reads TGCAGCGTTGTAGGAGAAACTGGAAACACCATATATTTT.

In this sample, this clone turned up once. The CDR3 sequence is CASIDRGEDTQYF. The CDR3 DNA sequence: TGTGCCAGCATCGACAGGGGGGAGGATACGCAGTATTTT. The J gene is TRBJ2-3, the V gene TRBV2; TRBD1 matches 9 bases. This CDR3 contains 13 residues. V trimming: 7 bases; J trimming: 6 bases; junction bases outside the gene matches: 5. Germline CDR1 and CDR2: SNHLY and FYNNEI.

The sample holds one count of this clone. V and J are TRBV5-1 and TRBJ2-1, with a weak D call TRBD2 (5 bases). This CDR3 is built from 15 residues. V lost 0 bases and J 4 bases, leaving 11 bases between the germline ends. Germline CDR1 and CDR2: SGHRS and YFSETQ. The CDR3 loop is CASSLGMTGYNEQFF. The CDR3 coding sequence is TGCGCCAGCAGCTTGGGGATGACGGGGTACAATGAGCAGTTCTTC.

The CDR3 DNA reads TGTGCCAGCAGCCAAGGGGAGGGAGGGGGTTACGAGCAGTACTTC. Amino acid sequence: CASSQGEGGGYEQYF. This chain connects TRBV4-2 to TRBJ2-7; D perhaps matches TRBD2 (7 bases). Germline-derived CDR1 and CDR2 are LGHNA and YNFKEQ. This CDR3 spans 15 amino acids. Trimming shortened V by 1 base and J by 4 bases, and 14 bases separated the two germline ends.

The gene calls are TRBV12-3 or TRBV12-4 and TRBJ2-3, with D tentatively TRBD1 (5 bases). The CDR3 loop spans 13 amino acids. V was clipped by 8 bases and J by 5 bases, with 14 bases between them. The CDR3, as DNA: TGTGCCAGCCGCTCCACAGGAGTAGATACGCAGTATTTT. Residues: CASRSTGVDTQYF.

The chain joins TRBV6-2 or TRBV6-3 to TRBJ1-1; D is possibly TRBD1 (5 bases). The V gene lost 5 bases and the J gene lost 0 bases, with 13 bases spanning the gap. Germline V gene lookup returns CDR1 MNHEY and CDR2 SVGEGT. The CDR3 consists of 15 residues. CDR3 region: CASSPLKGVNTEAFF. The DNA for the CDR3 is TGTGCCAGCAGTCCCCTAAAAGGGGTGAACACTGAAGCTTTCTTT.

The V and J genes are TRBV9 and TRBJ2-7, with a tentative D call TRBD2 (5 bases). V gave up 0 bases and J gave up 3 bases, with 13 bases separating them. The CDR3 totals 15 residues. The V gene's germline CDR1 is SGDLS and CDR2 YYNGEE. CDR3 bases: TGTGCCAGCAGCGTAGCATGGAGCGGAGACTACGAGCAGTACTTC. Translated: CASSVAWSGDYEQYF.

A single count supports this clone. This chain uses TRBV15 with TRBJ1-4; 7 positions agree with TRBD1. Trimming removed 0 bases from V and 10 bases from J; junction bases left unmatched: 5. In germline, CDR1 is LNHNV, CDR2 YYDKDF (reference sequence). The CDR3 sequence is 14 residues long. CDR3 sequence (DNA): TGTGCCACCAGCAGAGATCATCAGGGGGGAAAACTGTTTTTT. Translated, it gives CATSRDHQGGKLFF.

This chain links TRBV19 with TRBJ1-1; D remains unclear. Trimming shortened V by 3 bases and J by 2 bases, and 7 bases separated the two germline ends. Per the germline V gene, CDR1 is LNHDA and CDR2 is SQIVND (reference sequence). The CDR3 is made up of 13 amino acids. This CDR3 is CASSIFSNTEAFF. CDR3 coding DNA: TGTGCCAGTAGTATTTTCTCCAACACTGAAGCTTTCTTT.

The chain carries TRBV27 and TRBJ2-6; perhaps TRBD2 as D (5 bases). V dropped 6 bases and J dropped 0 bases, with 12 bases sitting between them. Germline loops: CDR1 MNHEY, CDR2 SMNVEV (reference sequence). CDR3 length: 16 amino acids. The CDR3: CASRALGSSGANVLTF. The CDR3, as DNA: TGTGCCAGCAGGGCTCTAGGGAGCTCTGGGGCCAACGTCCTGACTTTC.

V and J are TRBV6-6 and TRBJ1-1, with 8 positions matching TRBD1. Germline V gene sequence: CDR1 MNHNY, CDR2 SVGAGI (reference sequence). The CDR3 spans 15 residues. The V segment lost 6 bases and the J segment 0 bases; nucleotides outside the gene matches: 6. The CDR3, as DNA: TGTGCCAGCAGAGACAGGGGCGGCATGAACACTGAAGCTTTCTTT. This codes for CASRDRGGMNTEAFF.

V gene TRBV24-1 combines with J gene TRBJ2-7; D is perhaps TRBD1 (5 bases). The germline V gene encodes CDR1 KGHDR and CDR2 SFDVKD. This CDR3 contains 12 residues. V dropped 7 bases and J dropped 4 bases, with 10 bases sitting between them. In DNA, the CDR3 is TGTGCCACCAGCGACGACAGTTACGAGCAGTACTTC. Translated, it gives CATSDDSYEQYF.

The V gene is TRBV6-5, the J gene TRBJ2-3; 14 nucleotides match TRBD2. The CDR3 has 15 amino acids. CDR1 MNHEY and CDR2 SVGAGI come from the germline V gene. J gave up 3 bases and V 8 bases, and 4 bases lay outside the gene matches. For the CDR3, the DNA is TGTGCCAGCCGTCGGACTAGCGGGAGGACAGATACGCAGTATTTT. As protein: CASRRTSGRTDTQYF.

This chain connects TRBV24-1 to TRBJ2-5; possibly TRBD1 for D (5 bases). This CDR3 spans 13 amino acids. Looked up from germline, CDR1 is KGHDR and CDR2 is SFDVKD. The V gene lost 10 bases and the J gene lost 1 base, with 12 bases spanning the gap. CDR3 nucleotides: TGTGCCACTGCGGACATTCGCCAAGAGACCCAGTACTTC. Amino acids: CATADIRQETQYF.

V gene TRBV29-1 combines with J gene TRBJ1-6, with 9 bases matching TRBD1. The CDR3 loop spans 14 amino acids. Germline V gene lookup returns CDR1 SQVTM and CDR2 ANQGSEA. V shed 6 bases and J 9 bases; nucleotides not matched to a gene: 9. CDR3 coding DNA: TGCAGCGTCTCCACGGGACAGGGCGCTTCACCCCTCCACTTT. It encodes CSVSTGQGASPLHF.

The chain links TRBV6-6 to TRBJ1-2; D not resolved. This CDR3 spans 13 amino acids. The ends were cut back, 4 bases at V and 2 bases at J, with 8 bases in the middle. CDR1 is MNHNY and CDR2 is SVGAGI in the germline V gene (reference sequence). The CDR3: CASSSLGNYGYTF. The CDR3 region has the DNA TGTGCCAGCAGTTCCCTCGGGAACTATGGCTACACCTTC.

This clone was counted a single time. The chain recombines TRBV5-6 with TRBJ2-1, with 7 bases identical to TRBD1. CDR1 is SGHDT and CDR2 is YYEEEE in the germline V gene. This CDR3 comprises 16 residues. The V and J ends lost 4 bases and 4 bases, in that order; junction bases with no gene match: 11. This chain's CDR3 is CASSVQTGSLYNEQFF. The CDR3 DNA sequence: TGTGCCAGCAGCGTGCAGACAGGGTCTCTGTACAATGAGCAGTTCTTC.

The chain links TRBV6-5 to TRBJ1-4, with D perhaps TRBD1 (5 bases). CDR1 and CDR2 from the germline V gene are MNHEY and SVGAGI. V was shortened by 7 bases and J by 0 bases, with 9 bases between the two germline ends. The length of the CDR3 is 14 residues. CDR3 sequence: CASNRQPTNEKLFF. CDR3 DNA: TGTGCCAGCAACCGACAGCCAACTAATGAAAAACTGTTTTTT.

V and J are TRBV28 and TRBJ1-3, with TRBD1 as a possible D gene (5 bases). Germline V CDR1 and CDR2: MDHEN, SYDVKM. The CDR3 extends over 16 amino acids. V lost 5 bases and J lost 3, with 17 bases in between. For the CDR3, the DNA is TGTGCCAGCAGTGAAAATACCGGGGGGAATGGAAACACCATATATTTT. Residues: CASSENTGGNGNTIYF.

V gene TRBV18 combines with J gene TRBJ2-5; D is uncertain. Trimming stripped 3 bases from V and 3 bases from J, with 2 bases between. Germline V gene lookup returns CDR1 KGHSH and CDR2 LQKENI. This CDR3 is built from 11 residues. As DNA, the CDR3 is TGTGCCAGCTCACCTAAAGAGACCCAGTACTTC. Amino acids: CASSPKETQYF. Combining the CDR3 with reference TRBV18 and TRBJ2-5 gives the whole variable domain NAGVMQNPRHLVRRRGQEARLRCSPMKGHSHVYWYRQLPEEGLKFMVYLQKENIIDESGMPKERFSAEFPKEGPSILRIQQVVRGDSAAYFCASSPKETQYFGPGTRLLVL.

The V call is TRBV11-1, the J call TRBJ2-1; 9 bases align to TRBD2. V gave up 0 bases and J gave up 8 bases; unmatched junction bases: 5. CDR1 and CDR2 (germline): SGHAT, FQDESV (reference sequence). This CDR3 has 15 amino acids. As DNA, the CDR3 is TGTGCCAGCAGCTTAGCTACTAGCGGGTGGTATGAGCAGTTCTTC. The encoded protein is CASSLATSGWYEQFF.

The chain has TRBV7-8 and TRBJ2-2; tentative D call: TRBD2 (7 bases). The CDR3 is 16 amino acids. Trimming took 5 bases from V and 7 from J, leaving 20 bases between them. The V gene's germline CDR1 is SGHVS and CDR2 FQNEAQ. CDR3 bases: TGTGCCAGCAGCCTTTTAGGGGGAGGGCCGGTCGGGGAGCTGTTTTTT. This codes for CASSLLGGGPVGELFF.

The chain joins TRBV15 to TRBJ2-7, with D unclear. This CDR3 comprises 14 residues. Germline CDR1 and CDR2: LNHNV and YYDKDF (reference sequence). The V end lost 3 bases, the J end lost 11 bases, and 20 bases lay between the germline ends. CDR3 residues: CATSSLGEATKEYF. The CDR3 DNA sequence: TGTGCCACCAGCAGTCTCGGAGAGGCTACGAAGGAGTACTTC.